Below are 29 T cell receptor beta chains sequenced from a single sample in a study of T cell responses to AZD1222 COVID-19 vaccine. The table came from immunoSEQ multiplex PCR; TCRdb's copy has only in-frame clones and leaves some out. The table has around 150,000 clones, about 87% seen once. The sequencing used peripheral blood, collected on day 0 of AZD1222 vaccination. These receptors were obtained from an adult in good health.

The J gene is TRBJ2-2, the V gene TRBV28, with D unclear. The CDR3 consists of 13 residues. The V and J ends lost 5 bases and 1 base respectively, with 5 bases between them. CDR1 is MDHEN, CDR2 SYDVKM, per germline. CDR3 nucleotide sequence: TGTGCCAGCAGTACCCTGAACACCGGGGAGCTGTTTTTT. This translates into CASSTLNTGELFF.

The chain couples TRBV19 to TRBJ1-3; D gene unclear. The V end was cut by 1 base, the J end by 2 bases, with 18 bases between. The CDR3 has 18 amino acids. Germline CDR1 LNHDA, CDR2 SQIVND (reference sequence). Here the CDR3 reads CASSIGRFEEPPGNTIYF. The CDR3 nucleotides are TGTGCCAGTAGTATAGGAAGGTTTGAGGAACCGCCTGGAAACACCATATATTTT.

The chain joins TRBV9 to TRBJ1-1, with unresolved D. The CDR3 is 14 residues long. Germline values: CDR1 SGDLS, CDR2 YYNGEE. V lost 0 bases and J 3 bases, leaving 9 bases between the germline ends. CDR3 nucleotide sequence: TGTGCCAGCAGCGTAGCGTCCGGCCACACTGAAGCTTTCTTT. Translated: CASSVASGHTEAFF.

This clone occurred a few times. This chain links TRBV6-5 with TRBJ1-1, with D maybe TRBD1 (5 bases). Between the trimmed V and J ends, which lost 2 bases and 1 base, there was a span of 8 bases. CDR1 is MNHEY and CDR2 is SVGAGI in the germline V gene. The CDR3 extends over 14 amino acids. CDR3 protein: CASSYPGGNTEAFF. DNA of the CDR3: TGTGCCAGCAGTTACCCTGGGGGGAACACTGAAGCTTTCTTT.

This chain connects TRBV5-4 to TRBJ2-3, with D possibly being TRBD1 (6 bases). The CDR3 length is 15 residues. Trimming removed 4 bases from V and 0 bases from J, with 12 bases in between. From germline, CDR1 is SGHNT and CDR2 YYREEE (reference sequence). CDR3 DNA: TGTGCCAGCAGCCGGGGACATTCTAGCACAGATACGCAGTATTTT. This encodes CASSRGHSSTDTQYF.

This clone was seen a single time. The CDR3: CASSLWSGSLTDTQYF. The CDR3 DNA reads as TGTGCCAGCAGCTTATGGTCCGGGAGTCTAACAGATACGCAGTATTTT. V gene TRBV13 combines with J gene TRBJ2-3; D might be TRBD2 (6 bases). CDR1 and CDR2 from the germline V gene are PRHDT and FYEKMQ (reference sequence). This CDR3 region has 16 residues. The germline V and J ends were trimmed by 2 bases and 3 bases, with 15 bases remaining between them.

The V call is TRBV27, the J call TRBJ1-1; 9 positions agree with TRBD1. The V gene's germline CDR1 is MNHEY and CDR2 SMNVEV (reference sequence). After removal of 4 bases from V and 4 bases from J, the junction contained 7 bases not matched to a gene. The CDR3 spans 15 residues. CDR3 loop: CASSSNRGRATEAFF. DNA of the CDR3: TGTGCCAGCAGTTCTAACAGGGGGCGGGCCACTGAAGCTTTCTTT.

The chain employs TRBV23-1 and TRBJ1-5, with 9 bases that match TRBD1. TRBV23-1 is assigned to the ORF class and has an uncertain function. V lost 10 bases, J lost 3 bases, and 7 bases stayed unmatched. This CDR3 has 14 residues. The CDR3 reads CATPDRGYNQPQHF. The CDR3 DNA is TGCGCCACCCCGGACAGGGGCTACAATCAGCCCCAGCATTTT.

V gene TRBV21-1 combines with J gene TRBJ2-2; the tabulated D call, TRBD1, remains unverified against the DNA. TRBV21-1 is marked as a pseudogene. The CDR3 consists of 15 residues. The DNA of the CDR3 is TGTGCCTACTTTGGGACAGGGGGGAACACCGGGGAGCTGTTTTTT. This codes for CAYFGTGGNTGELFF.

This chain uses TRBV28 with TRBJ1-2, with D perhaps matching TRBD1 (5 bases). The germline V gene has CDR1 MDHEN and CDR2 SYDVKM. The ends were cut back, 1 base at V and 6 bases at J, with 9 bases in the middle. The CDR3 extends over 13 amino acids. The CDR3 protein is CASSLFSGDGYTF. CDR3 DNA: TGTGCCAGCAGTTTATTTTCGGGGGATGGCTACACCTTC.

To note about this clone: Other DNA sequences in this specimen translate into the identical CDR3. The chain joins TRBV3-1 (or the pseudogene TRBV3-2) to TRBJ1-2; no reliable D call. The CDR3 totals 13 residues. Trimming pared 1 base from V and 4 bases from J, leaving 7 bases between. The germline gives CDR1 LGHDT, CDR2 YNNKEL (reference sequence). The CDR3 DNA is TGTGCCAGCAGCCAAGGGAGCAGCTATGGCTACACCTTC. Its protein is CASSQGSSYGYTF.

The chain has TRBV19 and TRBJ2-1; 9 nucleotides line up with TRBD1. Trimming removed 5 bases from V and 7 bases from J; junction bases left unmatched: 9. The CDR3 loop spans 15 amino acids. Germline loops: CDR1 LNHDA, CDR2 SQIVND (reference sequence). For the CDR3, the DNA is TGTGCCAGTAGTTCGACAGGGGGAAAAGGGAATGAGCAGTTCTTC. Its protein is CASSSTGGKGNEQFF. Full variable domain (outside the CDR3, taken from reference TRBV19 and TRBJ2-1): DGGITQSPKYLFRKEGQNVTLSCEQNLNHDAMYWYRQDPGQGLRLIYYSQIVNDFQKGDIAEGYSVSREKKESFPLTVTSAQKNPTAFYLCASSSTGGKGNEQFFGPGTRLTVL.

The genes are TRBV19 and TRBJ1-4, with D possibly matching TRBD1 (5 bases). Trimming cost V 4 bases and J 5 bases, with 11 bases left between them. Germline lookup yields CDR1 LNHDA and CDR2 SQIVND (reference sequence). The CDR3 length is 14 residues. CDR3 residues: CASSTWGTNEKLFF. In nucleotides, the CDR3 is TGTGCCAGTAGTACCTGGGGGACGAATGAAAAACTGTTTTTT.

This clone was seen just once. This sequence joins TRBV6-5 and TRBJ1-2; D may be TRBD1 (5 bases). In germline, CDR1 is MNHEY, CDR2 SVGAGI. The CDR3 runs 14 residues. Trimming shortened V by 5 bases and J by 3 bases, and 13 bases separated the two germline ends. Written as DNA, the CDR3 is TGTGCCAGCAGTATTGAAACAGGAGACTATGGCTACACCTTC. Translating gives CASSIETGDYGYTF.

This chain joins TRBV7-7 and TRBJ2-5; D might be TRBD1 or TRBD2, each matching 6 bases. The CDR3 runs 11 residues. V was shortened by 10 bases and J by 5 bases, with 11 bases between the two germline ends. Germline V lookup: CDR1 SSHAT, CDR2 FNYEAQ (reference sequence). The CDR3 loop is CATGGQETQYF. The DNA of the CDR3 is TGTGCCACCGGGGGCCAGGAGACCCAGTACTTC.

This sequence joins TRBV28 and TRBJ1-5; 7 bases are a match to TRBD1. The CDR3 totals 14 residues. Germline CDR1 and CDR2: MDHEN and SYDVKM. V trimming: 5 bases; J trimming: 7 bases; junction bases outside the gene matches: 8. The CDR3 DNA reads as TGTGCCAGCAGTACTAACAGGGGCGGACAGCCCCAGCATTTT. This sequence encodes CASSTNRGGQPQHF.

The chain uses TRBV5-1 and TRBJ1-2; TRBD1 agrees at 8 bases. CDR1 is SGHRS, CDR2 YFSETQ, per germline. The CDR3 is 17 amino acids. After removal of 4 bases from V and 8 bases from J, the junction contained 19 bases not matched to a gene. The CDR3 spells CASSHSAGGPSVWGYTF. In DNA form, the CDR3 reads TGCGCCAGCAGCCACTCGGCAGGGGGCCCGTCTGTTTGGGGCTACACCTTC.

The chain joins TRBV2 to TRBJ2-5; D is perhaps TRBD1 (6 bases). CDR1 and CDR2 (germline): SNHLY, FYNNEI. Trimming removed 5 bases at V and 4 bases at J, with 11 bases between. The CDR3 extends over 13 amino acids. CDR3 bases: TGTGCCAGCAGTAAGGACAGCCCAGAGACCCAGTACTTC. This sequence encodes CASSKDSPETQYF.

This chain joins TRBV24-1 and TRBJ2-3; 8 bases line up with TRBD1. Germline CDR1 and CDR2: KGHDR and SFDVKD. The CDR3 consists of 17 residues. Trimming at V came to 3 bases and at J to 0 bases, leaving 7 bases not matched to a gene. Here the CDR3 reads CATSDHGQGSSTDTQYF. Here the CDR3 DNA reads TGTGCCACCAGTGATCATGGACAGGGTAGCAGCACAGATACGCAGTATTTT.

The V and J genes are TRBV4-1 and TRBJ2-2, with no clear D. CDR1 MGHRA and CDR2 YSYEKL come from the germline V gene. The CDR3 extends over 15 amino acids. Between the trimmed V and J ends, which lost 2 bases and 1 base, there was a span of 8 bases. CDR3 in DNA: TGCGCCAGCAGCCAAACCCCGGGGAACACCGGGGAGCTGTTTTTT. It encodes CASSQTPGNTGELFF.

V usage is TRBV6-2 or TRBV6-3 and J usage is TRBJ1-1; D gene uncertain. The germline V gene encodes CDR1 MNHEY and CDR2 SVGEGT. CDR3 size: 12 residues. V dropped 3 bases and J dropped 5 bases, with 7 bases sitting between them. DNA for the CDR3: TGTGCCAGCAGTTATCCGAGTACTGAAGCTTTCTTT. Protein sequence: CASSYPSTEAFF.

The CDR3 DNA reads as TGTGCCAGCAGCCCCGAGGAGGGTTCCCGGAGGTACAATCAGCCCCAGCATTTT. It codes for CASSPEEGSRRYNQPQHF. The chain has TRBV5-4 and TRBJ1-5; D remains unclear. Trimming pared 4 bases from V and 3 bases from J, leaving 23 bases between. The CDR3 covers 18 residues. The germline CDR1 and CDR2 sequences are SGHNT and YYREEE (reference sequence).

The chain joins TRBV12-5 to TRBJ1-5, with 7 bases that match TRBD1. The CDR3 length is 15 residues. Germline lookup yields CDR1 LGHNT and CDR2 FRNRAP. Germline trimming cut 1 base from V and 2 bases from J; bases unmatched to any gene: 2. CDR3 sequence (DNA): TGTGCTAGTGGTTTGGGTACAGGGGGCAATCAGCCCCAGCATTTT. This codes for CASGLGTGGNQPQHF.

This clone was detected only once. V is TRBV6-4 and J is TRBJ2-1, with 10 bases fitting TRBD1. The CDR3 consists of 14 residues. V trimming: 4 bases; J trimming: 8 bases; junction bases outside the gene matches: 5. In germline, CDR1 is MRHNA, CDR2 SNTAGT. The CDR3 here is CASSAGTGVHEQFF. The CDR3 DNA is TGTGCCAGCAGTGCCGGGACAGGGGTACATGAGCAGTTCTTC.

Only one count was recorded for this clone. The rearrangement uses TRBV28 and TRBJ2-2; 13 bases are a match to TRBD2. The CDR3 extends over 16 amino acids. Looked up from germline, CDR1 is MDHEN and CDR2 is SYDVKM. The J segment lost 9 bases and the V segment lost 7 bases, leaving 11 bases of the junction unmatched. CDR3: CASTHGGLAGRRELFF. The CDR3 DNA reads as TGTGCCAGCACCCATGGGGGACTAGCGGGACGGCGGGAGCTGTTTTTT. Full variable domain (missing parts from reference TRBV28 and TRBJ2-2): DVKVTQSSRYLVKRTGEKVFLECVQDMDHENMFWYRQDPGLGLRLIYFSYDVKMKEKGDIPEGYSVSREKKERFSLILESASTNQTSMYLCASTHGGLAGRRELFFGEGSRLTVL.

V gene TRBV6-5 combines with J gene TRBJ1-1, with 7 positions matching TRBD1. CDR3 size: 11 residues. V lost 6 bases to trimming and J lost 7 bases; unmatched junction nucleotides: 2. Germline-derived CDR1 and CDR2 are MNHEY and SVGAGI. CDR3 bases: TGTGCCAGCAGGACAGGGCTTGAAGCTTTCTTT. It is translated as CASRTGLEAFF.

This clone was recorded once. The chain combines TRBV19 with TRBJ1-5, with 7 bases matching TRBD1. The CDR3 extends over 14 amino acids. The germline gives CDR1 LNHDA, CDR2 SQIVND (reference sequence). V lost 3 bases and J lost 6; bases outside the gene matches: 5. DNA of the CDR3: TGTGCCAGTAGTATGATACAGGGGAGTCAGCCCCAGCATTTT. Protein sequence: CASSMIQGSQPQHF.

This chain connects TRBV6-4 to TRBJ2-1, with D unclear. Trimming removed 5 bases from V and 6 bases from J, with 17 bases in between. Germline lookup yields CDR1 MRHNA and CDR2 SNTAGT. There are 15 residues in the CDR3. In DNA form, the CDR3 reads TGTGCCAGCAGTCCCTCCGAGGTCCTAGTCAATGAGCAGTTCTTC. Protein: CASSPSEVLVNEQFF.

In its sample, this clone was seen once. The V and J genes are TRBV6-4 and TRBJ2-1, with 7 nucleotides matching TRBD2. Trimming at V came to 7 bases and at J to 0 bases, leaving 6 bases not matched to a gene. This CDR3 comprises 15 residues. The V gene's germline CDR1 is MRHNA and CDR2 SNTAGT. The CDR3 DNA reads TGTGCCAGCACCACTGGGAGGGCCTCCTACAATGAGCAGTTCTTC. Protein: CASTTGRASYNEQFF.